This TCR beta chain is from a study of blood T cell repertoires in COVID-19. Study at large: There were acute and convalescent COVID-19 samples, and they came from the United States, Italy and Spain. PBMCs, B-cell-depleted T cells, or T cells provided the cDNA or gDNA that made up the material.

Assay: immunoSEQ multiplex PCR; the TCRdb copy retains only in-frame clones and omits some. The data hold over 200,000 clones, with around 83% observed a single time. Looked up from germline, CDR1 is SNHLY and CDR2 is FYNNEI. Trimming removed 4 bases at V and 4 bases at J, with 7 bases between. The CDR3 extends over 12 amino acids. This sequence was found in a man older than 75 with acute or convalescent COVID-19. The chain joins TRBV2 to TRBJ2-5; D gene unclear. Sequencing was performed on peripheral blood. The CDR3 DNA reads as TGTGCCAGCAGTGGAGGAACAGAGACCCAGTACTTC. Translating gives CASSGGTETQYF.